These 23 T cell receptor beta chains were all obtained from the same sample, sequenced in a study of blood T cell repertoires in COVID-19. Clones were read by immunoSEQ multiplex PCR, and TCRdb kept only the in-frame ones, dropping some. This sample has under 400,000 clones; roughly 86% occur once, and the top ten carry less than 11%. Input material: peripheral blood. The receptors come from a woman aged 25-40 years with COVID-19, enrolled during active disease.

The chain has TRBV10-1 and TRBJ2-7; D might be TRBD2 (5 bases). Per the germline V gene, CDR1 is WNHNN and CDR2 is SYGVQD (reference sequence). The germline V and J ends were trimmed by 10 bases and 0 bases, with 13 bases remaining between them. The CDR3 runs to 13 residues. In DNA form, the CDR3 reads TGCGCCAAGAAGGACTTTTACTCCTACGAGCAGTACTTC. Its translation: CAKKDFYSYEQYF.

The V and J genes are TRBV14 and TRBJ1-4; D not resolved. The CDR3 is 17 residues long. Germline assignment: CDR1 SGHDN and CDR2 FVKESK. V was cut by 1 base and J by 0 bases, with 12 bases left in between. CDR3 sequence: CASSQGSVSATNEKLFF. The CDR3, as DNA: TGTGCCAGCAGCCAAGGATCAGTATCCGCAACTAATGAAAAACTGTTTTTT.

This chain joins TRBV5-1 and TRBJ1-2; D gene uncertain. Germline loops: CDR1 SGHRS, CDR2 YFSETQ. The CDR3 runs to 14 residues. The V and J ends lost 5 bases and 4 bases respectively, with 15 bases between them. The chain's CDR3 is CASSSGTGGYGYTF. In nucleotides, the CDR3 is TGCGCCAGCAGTAGCGGTACGGGAGGCTATGGCTACACCTTC.

The V and J genes are TRBV28 and TRBJ2-6; D is undetermined. Looked up from germline, CDR1 is MDHEN and CDR2 is SYDVKM. The CDR3 has 14 residues. Between the trimmed V and J ends, which lost 6 bases and 0 bases, there was a span of 6 bases. The CDR3 region is CASRPGSGANVLTF. The CDR3 DNA reads TGTGCCAGCAGGCCAGGCTCTGGGGCCAACGTCCTGACTTTC.

This chain links TRBV19 with TRBJ2-3; 13 bases align to TRBD2. Germline V gene data show CDR1 as LNHDA and CDR2 as SQIVND (reference sequence). The junction had 9 bases not matched to a gene; V was cut back by 3 bases and J by 6 bases. This CDR3 region has 17 residues. The CDR3 protein is CASSILSSTSGRDTQYF. For the CDR3, the DNA is TGTGCCAGTAGTATCCTATCTTCGACTAGCGGGAGGGATACGCAGTATTTT.

V gene TRBV7-9 combines with J gene TRBJ2-7; 7 bases are a match to TRBD1. J was trimmed by 6 bases and V by 6 bases; bases with no gene match: 8. The CDR3 runs 13 residues. CDR1 SEHNR and CDR2 FQNEAQ come from the germline V gene (reference sequence). The CDR3 sequence: CASSSRGIGEQYF. As DNA, the CDR3 is TGTGCCAGCAGTTCCAGGGGGATTGGCGAGCAGTACTTC.

J is TRBJ1-4 and V is TRBV6-5; 7 nucleotides match TRBD1. The trim removed 2 bases at V and 10 bases at J, leaving 7 bases unmatched. Germline loops: CDR1 MNHEY, CDR2 SVGAGI. This CDR3 has 14 amino acids. The CDR3 DNA follows: TGTGCCAGCAGTTACAAAGGGGGCTGGGGAAAACTGTTTTTT. Amino acid sequence: CASSYKGGWGKLFF.

The chain links TRBV2 to TRBJ2-3, with 9 bases lining up with TRBD2. The CDR3 spans 14 residues. V was pared by 11 bases and J by 4 bases, with 10 bases of the junction left unmatched. CDR1 is SNHLY, CDR2 FYNNEI, per germline. CDR3 nucleotide sequence: TGTGCCTGCCAACCGGGACTAGCCGCAGATACGCAGTATTTT. It is translated as CACQPGLAADTQYF.

The chain is built from TRBV6-4 and TRBJ2-7; D ambiguous. With 4 bases removed from V and 0 bases from J, the gap between germline ends came to 10 bases. CDR1 and CDR2 (germline): MRHNA, SNTAGT. This CDR3 has 14 amino acids. In DNA form, the CDR3 reads TGTGCCAGCAGTGTTGGCCGAAGCTCCTACGAGCAGTACTTC. It encodes CASSVGRSSYEQYF.

The chain combines TRBV10-3 with TRBJ2-7, with 11 bases matching TRBD2. The trim removed 7 bases at V and 0 bases at J, leaving 5 bases unmatched. CDR3 length: 15 amino acids. CDR1 is ENHRY and CDR2 is SYGVKD in the germline V gene. The CDR3, as DNA: TGTGCCATCAATAAGGGACTAGCGGACTCCTACGAGCAGTACTTC. The encoded protein is CAINKGLADSYEQYF.

This clone has just one count. The chain couples TRBV28 to TRBJ2-1; D unclear. Germline V gene sequence: CDR1 MDHEN, CDR2 SYDVKM. V was shortened by 3 bases and J by 11 bases, with 11 bases between the two germline ends. The CDR3 runs 12 residues. This CDR3 is CASSFGRKQQFF. The CDR3 coding sequence is TGTGCCAGCAGTTTCGGCAGGAAGCAGCAGTTCTTC.

The V call is TRBV5-1, the J call TRBJ2-7, with TRBD2 matching over 10 bases. Per germline, CDR1 SGHRS and CDR2 YFSETQ. Unmatched junction bases numbered 12, after V lost 3 bases and J lost 9 bases. This CDR3 comprises 15 residues. The DNA for the CDR3 is TGCGCCAGCAGCTGGGTGCAGCGGGGGGGTGATGGGCAGTACTTC. Translated, it gives CASSWVQRGGDGQYF.

A few counts support this clone. This chain joins TRBV24-1 and TRBJ1-5; 8 bases map to TRBD1. V lost 10 bases and J lost 3; bases outside the gene matches: 7. Germline CDR1 KGHDR, CDR2 SFDVKD. The CDR3 extends over 14 amino acids. Here the CDR3 reads CATQGGSVNQPQHF. The CDR3 nucleotides are TGTGCCACACAGGGGGGGTCTGTCAATCAGCCCCAGCATTTT.

This clone was observed a few times. This chain connects TRBV28 to TRBJ1-6, with a weak D call TRBD1 (6 bases). V lost 6 bases to trimming and J lost 9 bases, with 15 bases between them. CDR1 is MDHEN, CDR2 SYDVKM, per germline. The CDR3 has 14 amino acids. CDR3 bases: TGTGCCAGCAGCCCGGTACAGGGAATTTCACCCCTCCACTTT. It translates to CASSPVQGISPLHF.

The chain has TRBV2 and TRBJ2-3; TRBD1 aligns across 10 bases. V gave up 1 base and J gave up 5 bases; unmatched junction bases: 3. The CDR3 extends over 15 amino acids. Per germline, CDR1 SNHLY and CDR2 FYNNEI. CDR3 nucleotide sequence: TGTGCCAGCAGTGAAGGACAGGGGGCCAGAGATACGCAGTATTTT. Amino acids: CASSEGQGARDTQYF.

The table lists this clone with a count of one. The junction shows a germline mismatch at one end, possibly a read error. The V gene is TRBV18, the J gene TRBJ2-5; 12 bases line up with TRBD2. Germline lookup yields CDR1 KGHSH and CDR2 LQKENI. The CDR3 runs 15 residues. CDR3 protein: CASSPLAGGQETQYF. Here the CDR3 DNA reads TGTGCCAGCTCTCCACTAGCGGGAGGACAAGAGACCCAGTACTTC.

The chain joins TRBV7-2 to TRBJ1-2; D gene ambiguous. The V end lost 3 bases, the J end lost 1 base, and 3 bases lay between the germline ends. The CDR3 covers 12 residues. Germline CDR1 is SGHTA and CDR2 is FQGNSA. This chain's CDR3 is CASSFNNYGYTF. The CDR3 DNA follows: TGTGCCAGCAGCTTCAATAACTATGGCTACACCTTC.

The chain joins TRBV11-2 to TRBJ1-2; TRBD1 matches at 8 bases. CDR3 size: 17 residues. Unmatched junction bases numbered 18, after V lost 5 bases and J lost 7 bases. Germline values: CDR1 SGHAT, CDR2 FQNNGV. The CDR3 DNA reads as TGTGCCAGCAGCAAGACCGGGACAGGTCAGAAATCGGGTGGCTACACCTTC. Its protein is CASSKTGTGQKSGGYTF.

J is TRBJ1-2 and V is TRBV5-8; 7 nucleotides match TRBD1. After removal of 0 bases from V and 8 bases from J, the junction contained 10 bases not matched to a gene. The germline V gene has CDR1 SGHTS and CDR2 YDEGEE. The CDR3 covers 15 residues. The CDR3 nucleotides read TGTGCCAGCAGCTTGGTGACAGGGCTACCAGGAGGCTACACCTTC. Translating gives CASSLVTGLPGGYTF.

CDR3: CASSTRTGFANTGELFF. The CDR3 DNA reads TGTGCCAGTAGTACCCGGACAGGGTTCGCGAACACCGGGGAGCTGTTTTTT. The V gene is TRBV19, the J gene TRBJ2-2, with TRBD1 identical over 8 bases. This CDR3 spans 17 amino acids. Germline values: CDR1 LNHDA, CDR2 SQIVND (reference sequence). After removal of 4 bases from V and 0 bases from J, the junction contained 7 bases not matched to a gene.

The rearrangement uses TRBV5-1 and TRBJ2-7, with 7 bases lining up with TRBD1. V lost 7 bases, J lost 7 bases, and 20 bases stayed unmatched. This CDR3 region has 16 residues. Germline V gives CDR1 SGHRS, CDR2 YFSETQ. CDR3 bases: TGCGCCAGCTCCGCGCCCCGGGACAGTGGATTGTGGGAGCAGTACTTC. Translation gives CASSAPRDSGLWEQYF.

This chain connects TRBV5-6 to TRBJ1-2, with 12 bases aligning to TRBD1. The CDR3 sequence is 14 residues long. The V gene end was trimmed by 4 bases and the J gene end by 7 bases; junction bases not matched to a gene: 5. Looked up from germline, CDR1 is SGHDT and CDR2 is YYEEEE. CDR3 amino acids: CASSGTGGLGGYTF. In DNA, the CDR3 is TGTGCCAGCAGCGGGACAGGGGGCTTGGGTGGCTACACCTTC.

The chain employs TRBV5-1 and TRBJ2-1; D is possibly TRBD2 (5 bases). The ends were cut back, 4 bases at V and 7 bases at J, with 18 bases in the middle. Germline CDR1 reads SGHRS; CDR2 reads YFSETQ. CDR3 length: 15 amino acids. CDR3 DNA sequence: TGCGCCAGCAGCCCGCTAGAGGGTGGTTCAAATGAGCAGTTCTTC. Residues: CASSPLEGGSNEQFF.